This TCR beta chain was identified in a study of blood T cell repertoires in COVID-19. Study overall: Samples taken during acute and convalescent COVID-19 were collected in the United States, Italy and Spain.

CDR3 length: 14 residues. Germline CDR1 and CDR2: SGHNT and YENEEA. Trimming took off 0 bases at V and 7 bases at J, with 7 bases between the two ends. Under the authors' procedure: Estimation of nucleated cell counts relied on the amplification of reference gene primers. Generated by immunoSEQ multiplex PCR, the TCRdb table keeps only in-frame clones and is missing some. V, J and clone size are those of that table, while D and trimming were read from the DNA. Among under 200,000 clones listed, roughly 83% were seen once. This chain joins TRBV11-3 and TRBJ1-6; unclear D gene. This TCR was sampled from a human donor in a cohort sampled during active COVID-19. Sequenced sample: peripheral blood. The CDR3: CASSLEGSNSPLHF. For the CDR3, the DNA is TGTGCCAGCAGCTTAGAGGGCTCGAATTCACCCCTCCACTTT.